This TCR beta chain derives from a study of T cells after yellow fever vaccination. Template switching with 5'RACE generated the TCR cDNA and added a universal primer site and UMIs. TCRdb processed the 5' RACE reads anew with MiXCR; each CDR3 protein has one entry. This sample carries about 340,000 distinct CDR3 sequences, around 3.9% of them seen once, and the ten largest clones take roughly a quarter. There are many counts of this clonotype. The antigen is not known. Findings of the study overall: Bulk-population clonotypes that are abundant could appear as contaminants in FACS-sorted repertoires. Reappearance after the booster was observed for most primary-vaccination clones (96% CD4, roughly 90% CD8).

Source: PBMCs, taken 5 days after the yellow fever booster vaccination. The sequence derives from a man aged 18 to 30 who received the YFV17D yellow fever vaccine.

Written as DNA, the CDR3 is TGCGCCAGCAGCTTGAGGGGGCAGAACGACCCAAACGAGCAGTACTTC. Its translation is CASSLRGQNDPNEQYF. The V and J genes are TRBV5-1 and TRBJ2-7; 7 bases are shared with TRBD1. Germline loops: CDR1 SGHRS, CDR2 YFSETQ. The CDR3 consists of 16 residues. With 1 base clipped from V and 5 bases from J, the junction kept 12 bases outside the gene matches.